This is a list of T cell receptor beta chains from one sample in a study of blood T cell repertoires in COVID-19. The repertoire was sequenced with immunoSEQ multiplex PCR; TCRdb's copy has only in-frame clones and lacks some. The data hold 110,000 or so clones, with about 85% observed a single time. What was sequenced was peripheral blood. These receptors were taken from a human donor in a cohort sampled during active COVID-19. CDR3s include the opening cysteine and the closing phenylalanine or tryptophan. The D gene is left open where the match is weak. A row's size may be missing; if present it is once, few, many or a size class.

j_call,clone_size,v_call,d_call,cdr3_nt,cdr3_aa
TRBJ2-3,-,TRBV19,-,TGTGCCAGTAGTGGGGGGGCGGGTGATACGCAGTATTTT,CASSGGAGDTQYF
TRBJ1-6,once,TRBV25-1,TRBD1,TGTGCCAGCAGTGATCCTCGGACAGGCAATTCACCCCTCCACTTT,CASSDPRTGNSPLHF
TRBJ2-6,-,TRBV6-5,-,TGTGCCACCAGACTAGGTTCTGGGGCCAACGTCCTGACTTTC,CATRLGSGANVLTF
TRBJ1-2,-,TRBV11-2,TRBD1,TGTGCCAGCAGCTTTTCCGGGACAGGGGGACTACATGGCTACACCTTC,CASSFSGTGGLHGYTF
TRBJ2-1,-,TRBV19,TRBD1,TGTGCCAGTAGTATAGATCCCCGGGACAGGCCCTACAATGAGCAGTTCTTC,CASSIDPRDRPYNEQFF
TRBJ2-2,-,TRBV6-5,TRBD2,TGTGCCACGCGGACTAGCGGAAACACCGGGGAGCTGTTTTTT,CATRTSGNTGELFF
TRBJ2-1,-,TRBV7-2,TRBD2,TGTGCCAGCAGCTTCGGGCGGGGGGGCGACAATGAGCAGTTCTTC,CASSFGRGGDNEQFF
TRBJ1-5,-,TRBV11-2,TRBD1,TGTGCCAGCAGCTTAGGGGGACAGAACAATCAGCCCCAGCATTTT,CASSLGGQNNQPQHF
TRBJ2-1,-,TRBV19,-,TGTGCCAGTAGTAACGGGGTAAACTACAATGAGCAGTTCTTC,CASSNGVNYNEQFF
TRBJ1-1,-,TRBV6-1,-,TGTGCCAGCAGTGAAGCATTGGGGGGAAGAGCTGAAGCTTTCTTT,CASSEALGGRAEAFF
TRBJ1-1,-,TRBV2,-,TGTGCCAGCAGTGAAAACAGCATGAACACTGAAGCTTTCTTT,CASSENSMNTEAFF
TRBJ2-3,once,TRBV2,TRBD2,TGTGCCAGCAGAGTACTAGCGGGGAGCACAGATACGCAGTATTTT,CASRVLAGSTDTQYF
TRBJ2-3,-,TRBV5-1,TRBD2,TGCGCCAGCACCACCGGGACTAGCGGGGGGGTTCCAGATACGCAGTATTTT,CASTTGTSGGVPDTQYF
TRBJ2-2,-,TRBV6-6,-,TGTGCCAGCAGTTACGGAGGGGTTGGCAACACCGGGGAGCTGTTTTTT,CASSYGGVGNTGELFF
TRBJ1-4,-,TRBV5-3,-,TGTGCCAGAAGCCATGGCGCCACGGGTAATGAAAAACTGTTTTTT,CARSHGATGNEKLFF
TRBJ2-5,-,TRBV5-1,TRBD2,TGCGCCAGCAGCTTAATGGGGGGGCAAGAGACCCAGTACTTC,CASSLMGGQETQYF
TRBJ2-7,-,TRBV6-2/TRBV6-3,-,TGTGCCAGCAGTCAGACGGGGGAGCAGTACTTC,CASSQTGEQYF
TRBJ2-1,-,TRBV7-9,TRBD2,TGTGCCAGCAGCTTTAGTACTAGCGGACTTTCCTACAATGAGCAGTTCTTC,CASSFSTSGLSYNEQFF
TRBJ2-1,-,TRBV5-5,-,TGTGCCAGCAGTCAAGGGAACCTCCGGGGTGAGCAGTTCTTC,CASSQGNLRGEQFF
TRBJ2-2,-,TRBV12-3/TRBV12-4,-,TGTGCCAGCACTAACTACGGGGAGCTGTTTTTT,CASTNYGELFF
TRBJ1-4,-,TRBV7-9,TRBD1,TGTGCCAGCAGCGACACTGGGACAGCTAATGAAAAACTGTTTTTT,CASSDTGTANEKLFF
TRBJ1-2,-,TRBV6-2/TRBV6-3,-,TGTGCCAGCAGTTCCCTGAAGGACAGCCCCAACTATGGCTACACCTTC,CASSSLKDSPNYGYTF
TRBJ2-1,-,TRBV5-1,TRBD2,TGCGCCAGCAACCCCGGTCAGCGGGGGGGCCTAAATGAGCAGTTCTTC,CASNPGQRGGLNEQFF
TRBJ1-2,-,TRBV14,TRBD1,TGTGCCAGCAGCCAAGCCCAGACAGGGCTGAGCGGCTACACCTTC,CASSQAQTGLSGYTF
TRBJ2-2,-,TRBV7-3,-,TGTGCCAGCAGCTTAATAGGCCAGGGTTTGTCTTGGTACACCGGGGAGCTGTTTTTT,CASSLIGQGLSWYTGELFF
TRBJ1-6,-,TRBV4-1,TRBD1,TGCGCCAGCAGCCAACAGGACAGGGCTTCACCCCTCCACTTT,CASSQQDRASPLHF
TRBJ2-3,-,TRBV5-6,-,TGTGCCAGCAGATCGGGGGGCCGGGGAGATACGCAGTATTTT,CASRSGGRGDTQYF
TRBJ2-7,once,TRBV27,-,TGTGCCAGCATAGGACTGGAGTCCTACGAGCAGTACTTC,CASIGLESYEQYF
TRBJ1-1,once,TRBV5-6,-,TGTGCCAGCCGGCGGTTAGAGATCGTCACTGAAGCTTTCTTT,CASRRLEIVTEAFF
TRBJ2-1,-,TRBV20-1,TRBD2,TGCAGTGCTAGTATGGGACTAGAAGACTACAATGAGCAGTTCTTC,CSASMGLEDYNEQFF
TRBJ2-1,-,TRBV24-1,TRBD1,TGTGCCACAAGAAAGGGGGCTAGCTCCTACAATGAGCAGTTCTTC,CATRKGASSYNEQFF
TRBJ1-5,-,TRBV5-6,-,TGTGCCAGCAGTCAGGACTCACGGAGCAATCAGCCCCAGCATTTT,CASSQDSRSNQPQHF
TRBJ1-2,-,TRBV6-5,-,TGTGCCAGCAGTCGTCTGGAGCCTAACTATGGCTACACCTTC,CASSRLEPNYGYTF
TRBJ1-1,-,TRBV5-1,-,TGCGCCAGCAGCTTGAATGGGGGCGCGAGCGAAGCTTTCTTT,CASSLNGGASEAFF
TRBJ2-5,-,TRBV12-1,-,TGTGCCAGCAGCTTTTCGACTAGCGGGGGCCTTGCATCCGAGTACTTC,CASSFSTSGGLASEYF
TRBJ2-4,-,TRBV7-8,-,TGTGCCAGCAGCTCCACCCGTGGAGGGACAGAGTACTTC,CASSSTRGGTEYF
TRBJ2-1,once,TRBV27,TRBD2,TGTGCCAGCAGTTCGGGAAGACTAGCGGGGATCAATGAGCAGTTCTTC,CASSSGRLAGINEQFF
TRBJ1-5,once,TRBV28,-,TGTGCCAGCAGTGAGGGGGTCGGGCAGCCCCAGCATTTT,CASSEGVGQPQHF
TRBJ1-1,-,TRBV9,TRBD1,TGTGCCAGCAGCGATTCGACAGGGGTGAACACTGAAGCTTTCTTT,CASSDSTGVNTEAFF
TRBJ2-1,-,TRBV4-2,TRBD2,TGTGCCAGCAGCCAGCCGGGGGGGCGGGATGAGCAGTTCTTC,CASSQPGGRDEQFF
TRBJ2-3,-,TRBV5-4,-,TGTGCCAGCAGCCCCGACTGGGGGCGCGCAGATACGCAGTATTTT,CASSPDWGRADTQYF
TRBJ2-1,-,TRBV5-6,TRBD1,TGTGCCAGCAGCCGGACAGGGGCCGGCCTCAATGAGCAGTTCTTC,CASSRTGAGLNEQFF
TRBJ1-1,-,TRBV19,TRBD1,TGTGCCAGTAGCCCAGGGGGCGGTCTGAGGTCTGAAGCTTTCTTT,CASSPGGGLRSEAFF
TRBJ2-1,-,TRBV10-3,TRBD2,TGTGCCATCAGTGGAGAGCGGGGCAACACCTACAATGAGCAGTTCTTC,CAISGERGNTYNEQFF
TRBJ2-1,once,TRBV5-8,TRBD1,TGTGCCAGCAGCCGACACCTGGGACAGGCCGGCAATGAGCAGTTCTTC,CASSRHLGQAGNEQFF
TRBJ2-3,-,TRBV27,TRBD2,TGTGCCAGCAGTGTAGTCACCATAGCGGGGAGCACAGATACGCAGTATTTT,CASSVVTIAGSTDTQYF